A selection of T cell receptor beta chains follows, all from one sample in a study of human T cells and chemical hapten exposure. TCRdb redid the calling of the RACE reads with MiXCR, one entry per CDR3 protein. The sample records around 120,000 distinct CDR3 sequences, 12% being singletons. Sequences were derived from whole blood, sampled in connection with sensitization to the hapten diphenylcyclopropenone (DPC). Source of these receptors: a woman aged 45-59 years with alopecia areata. Some clones in this sample may be carry-over from other donors' samples. The CDR3 runs from the conserved cysteine through the conserved F or W.

TRBV4-2	CASSQETVINTEAFF
TRBV12-3/TRBV12-4	CASRLSVGQGLNQPQHF
TRBV20-1	CSARVPLGTDSNQPQHF
TRBV11-2	CASSLEAYTEAFF
TRBV27	CASSPTISPKATF
TRBV19	CATLDRGGFGTGELFF
TRBV28	CASNGVRGEKLFF
TRBV12-3/TRBV12-4	CASRRGQNTEAFF
TRBV6-2/TRBV6-3	CASRSGTGAPYEQYF
TRBV29-1	CSVEDRRKTGELFF
TRBV7-2	CASNPGPVAGSPLHF
TRBV28	CASRGSGEVAEAFF
TRBV12-3/TRBV12-4	CASTLGQGNYGYTF
TRBV18	CASSQGAQTYEQYF
TRBV11-2	CASSFVFWDDNEQFF
TRBV7-7	CASSLGTSRTDTQYF
TRBV28	CASSLEAYGYTF
TRBV10-2	CATFRDREWGEQYF
TRBV6-5	CASSPQGAGAYNEQFF
TRBV12-3/TRBV12-4	CASSRGGYTEAFF
TRBV3-1	CASSQTMGQYNEQFF
TRBV29-1	CSFRQVQETQYF
TRBV20-1	CSASFPSGDAPTQYF
TRBV29-1	CSATGPIYEQYF
TRBV29-1	CSVVRQGPSHEQYF
TRBV7-9	CASSSVRGLYTGELFF
TRBV18	CASSQAGRNQPQHF
TRBV2	CASSEGRGSGNTIYF
TRBV28	CASTHSGAFNEQFF
TRBV27	CASSSPGLAGGPDTQYF
TRBV4-1	CASSQDRTGTSGGRRNNEQFF
TRBV6-5	CASSSGASSYNEQFF
TRBV5-8	CASSFSGGRINEKLFF
TRBV7-6	CASSPPGSLNNEQFF
TRBV3-1	CASSQSSRGATEAFF
TRBV20-1	CSASRQDSPLHF
TRBV12-3/TRBV12-4	CASSLWRPSSGNTIYF
TRBV7-2	CASSLEGTAYEQYF
TRBV11-2	CASSLGTPRDTQYF
TRBV2	CASSDGTGDFEAFF